The 2 T cell receptor beta chains below come from one sample, sequenced in a study of T cell repertoires in cytomegalovirus infection. TCRdb fed the reads into MiXCR, producing one record per CDR3 protein. The table lists hundreds of thousands of distinct CDR3 sequences, 25% to 35% of them singletons, with 15% to 20% in the top ten. These receptors have no known antigen. Sequencing was performed on cultured PBMCs, taken from culture after CMV antigen stimulation. The receptors originated from a human donor in good health (CMV status not recorded). Some clones in this sample may be carry-over from other donors' samples.

This clonotype came up a few times. The chain links TRBV10-3 to TRBJ2-3; D remains ambiguous. V was shortened by 3 bases and J by 0 bases, with 10 bases between the two germline ends. The CDR3 spans 15 residues. Germline V CDR1 and CDR2: ENHRY, SYGVKD. The DNA of the CDR3 is TGTGCCATCAGTGATGCCCGGTCCAGCACAGATACGCAGTATTTT. It yields the protein CAISDARSSTDTQYF.

This clonotype appeared many times. The chain employs TRBV7-8 and TRBJ1-5, with D possibly TRBD1 on 5 matching bases. Per the germline V gene, CDR1 is SGHVS and CDR2 is FQNEAQ. This CDR3 is built from 15 residues. Trimming cost V 5 bases and J 2 bases, with 13 bases left between them. In DNA form, the CDR3 reads TGTGCCAGCAGCCGACAAGGGGAAGGCAATCAGCCCCAGCATTTT. Its translation is CASSRQGEGNQPQHF.